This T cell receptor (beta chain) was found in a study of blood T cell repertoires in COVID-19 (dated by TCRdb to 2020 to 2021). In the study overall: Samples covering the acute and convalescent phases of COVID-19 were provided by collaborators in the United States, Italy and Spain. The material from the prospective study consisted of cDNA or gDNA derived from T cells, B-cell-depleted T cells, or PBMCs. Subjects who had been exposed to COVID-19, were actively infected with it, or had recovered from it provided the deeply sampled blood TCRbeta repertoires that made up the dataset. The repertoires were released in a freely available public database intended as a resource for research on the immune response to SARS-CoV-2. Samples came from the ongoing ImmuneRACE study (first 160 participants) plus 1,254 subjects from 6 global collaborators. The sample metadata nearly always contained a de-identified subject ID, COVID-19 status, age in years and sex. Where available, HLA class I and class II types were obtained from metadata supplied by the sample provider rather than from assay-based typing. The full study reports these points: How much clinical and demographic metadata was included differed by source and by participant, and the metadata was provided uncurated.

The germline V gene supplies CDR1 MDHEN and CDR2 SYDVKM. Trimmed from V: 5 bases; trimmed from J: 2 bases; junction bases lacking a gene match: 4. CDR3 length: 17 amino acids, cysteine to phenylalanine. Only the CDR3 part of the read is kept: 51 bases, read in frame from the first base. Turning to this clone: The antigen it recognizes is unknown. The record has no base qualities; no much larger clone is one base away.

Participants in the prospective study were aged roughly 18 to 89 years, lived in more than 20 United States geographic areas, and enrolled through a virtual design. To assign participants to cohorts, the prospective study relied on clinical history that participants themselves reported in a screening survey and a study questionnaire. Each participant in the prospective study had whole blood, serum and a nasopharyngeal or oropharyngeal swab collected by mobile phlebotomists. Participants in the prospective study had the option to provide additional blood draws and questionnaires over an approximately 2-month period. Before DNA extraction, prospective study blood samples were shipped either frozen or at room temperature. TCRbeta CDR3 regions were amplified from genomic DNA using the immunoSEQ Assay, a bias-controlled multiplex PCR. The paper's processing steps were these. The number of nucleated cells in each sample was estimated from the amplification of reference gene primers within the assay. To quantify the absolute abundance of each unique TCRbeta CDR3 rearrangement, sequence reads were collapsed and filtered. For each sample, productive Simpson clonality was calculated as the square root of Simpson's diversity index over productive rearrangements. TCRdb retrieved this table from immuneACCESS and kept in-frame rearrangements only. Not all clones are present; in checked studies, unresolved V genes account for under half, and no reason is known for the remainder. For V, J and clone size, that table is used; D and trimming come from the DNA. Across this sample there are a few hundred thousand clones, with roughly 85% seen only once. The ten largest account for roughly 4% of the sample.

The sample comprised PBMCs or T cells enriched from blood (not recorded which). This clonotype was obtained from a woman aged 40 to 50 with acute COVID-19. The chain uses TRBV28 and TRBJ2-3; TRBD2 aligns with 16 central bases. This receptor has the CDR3 CASSLGTSGRDTDTQYF. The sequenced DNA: TGTGCCAGCAGTCTAGGGACTAGCGGGAGGGACACAGATACGCAGTATTTT.